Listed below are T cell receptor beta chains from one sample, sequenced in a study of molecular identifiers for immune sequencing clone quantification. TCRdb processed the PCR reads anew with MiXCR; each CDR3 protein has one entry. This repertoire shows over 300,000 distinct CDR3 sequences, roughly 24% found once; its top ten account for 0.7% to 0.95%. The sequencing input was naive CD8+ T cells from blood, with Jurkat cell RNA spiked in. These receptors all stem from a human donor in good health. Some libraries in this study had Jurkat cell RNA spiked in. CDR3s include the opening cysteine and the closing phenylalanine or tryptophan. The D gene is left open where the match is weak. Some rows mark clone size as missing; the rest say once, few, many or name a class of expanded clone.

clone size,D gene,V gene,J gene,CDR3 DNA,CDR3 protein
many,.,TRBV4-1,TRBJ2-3,TGCGCCAGCAGCTCGGGAGAGGGGTTGATAGATACGCAGTATTTT,CASSSGEGLIDTQYF
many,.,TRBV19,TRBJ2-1,TGTGCCAGTAGCCCCCGGACCGATGAGCAGTTCTTC,CASSPRTDEQFF
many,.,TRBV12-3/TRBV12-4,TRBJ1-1,TGTGCCAGCAGCTGGGCAGAGAACACTGAAGCTTTCTTT,CASSWAENTEAFF
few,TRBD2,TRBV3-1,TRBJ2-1,TGTGCCAGCAGCCCCCAAGCTAGCGGCATATTTGGTGAGCAGTTCTTC,CASSPQASGIFGEQFF
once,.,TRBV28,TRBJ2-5,TGTGCCAGCAACATTAGCGCCGGGCTCGAGACCCAGTACTTC,CASNISAGLETQYF
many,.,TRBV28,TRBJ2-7,TGTGCCACCTCGTCCTACGAGCAGTACTTC,CATSSYEQYF
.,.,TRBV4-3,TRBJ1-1,TGCGCCAGCAGCCAAGCCCGGACAGAGAACACTGAAGCTTTCTTT,CASSQARTENTEAFF
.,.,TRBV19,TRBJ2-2,TGTGCCAGTAGTATCGGTCCATCGGGGGAGCTGTTTTTT,CASSIGPSGELFF
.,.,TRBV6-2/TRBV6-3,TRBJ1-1,TGTGCCAGCAGTTATAAGCCCCCACGGGTGAACACTGAAGCTTTCTTT,CASSYKPPRVNTEAFF
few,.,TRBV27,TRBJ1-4,TGTGCCAGCAGCCCCAGCGGGTCTAATGAAAAACTGTTTTTT,CASSPSGSNEKLFF
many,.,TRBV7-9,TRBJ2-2,TGCGCCAGCAGCTTAGGGAGCACCGGGGAGCTGTTTTTT,CASSLGSTGELFF
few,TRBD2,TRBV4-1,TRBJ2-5,TGCGCCAGCAGCCGCGGACTAGGGGAAGAGACCCAGTACTTC,CASSRGLGEETQYF
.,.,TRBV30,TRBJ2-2,TGTGCCTGGGACACTTACACCGGGGAGCTGTTTTTT,CAWDTYTGELFF
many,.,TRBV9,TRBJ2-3,TGTGCCAGCAGCCCAACAGGATCTAGCACAGATACGCAGTATTTT,CASSPTGSSTDTQYF
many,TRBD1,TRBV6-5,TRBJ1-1,TGTGCCAGCAGTTTGGGACAGGGGGCATTGTCTTTCTTT,CASSLGQGALSFF
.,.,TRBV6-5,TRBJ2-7,TGTGCCAGCGGTTTACAGGGACGCGAGCAGTACTTC,CASGLQGREQYF
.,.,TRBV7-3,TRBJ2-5,TGTGCCAGCAGCCCCGCTGGACTACCTACATACCAAGAGCCCCAGTACTTC,CASSPAGLPTYQEPQYF
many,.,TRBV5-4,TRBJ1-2,TGTGCCAGCAGCCGGATGGACATTCCACTCTCCTATGGCTACACCTTC,CASSRMDIPLSYGYTF
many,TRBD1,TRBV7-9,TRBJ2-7,TGTGCCAGCAGCTGGGACAGGGGCGAGCAGTACTTC,CASSWDRGEQYF
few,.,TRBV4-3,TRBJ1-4,TGCGCCAGCAGCCAAGTTTGGGCAACTAATGAAAAACTGTTTTTT,CASSQVWATNEKLFF
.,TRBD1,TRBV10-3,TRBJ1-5,TGTGCCATCAGTGATCCGAAACAGGGGGCTCTAAATCAGCCCCAGCATTTT,CAISDPKQGALNQPQHF
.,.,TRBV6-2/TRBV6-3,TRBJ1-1,TGTGCCAGCAGTTTGGGTAGGCTTGGGGGCCAGAACGCTGAAGCTTTCTTT,CASSLGRLGGQNAEAFF
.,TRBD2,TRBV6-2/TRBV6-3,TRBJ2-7,TGTGCCAGCAGCCCGGGACTAGCGGGAGCCCTCTACGAGCAGTACTTC,CASSPGLAGALYEQYF
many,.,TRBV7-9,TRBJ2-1,TGTGCCAGCAGCTTAACCTACTCTGTCAGGGATGAGCAGTTCTTC,CASSLTYSVRDEQFF
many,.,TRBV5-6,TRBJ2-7,TGTGCCAGCAGCCCAGGTGGGCAGACCTACGAGCAGTACTTC,CASSPGGQTYEQYF
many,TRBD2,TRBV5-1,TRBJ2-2,TGCGCCAGCAGCTTGAGGGCTAGCGGGAGTGGAACCGGGGAGCTGTTTTTT,CASSLRASGSGTGELFF
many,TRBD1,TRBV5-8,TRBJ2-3,TGTGCCAGCAGCTTGGAACAGGGGCTGTATTTT,CASSLEQGLYF
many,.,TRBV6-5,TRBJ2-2,TGTGCCAGCAGTTACCCCCCAGAGGACACCTTCAACACCGGGGAGCTGTTTTTT,CASSYPPEDTFNTGELFF
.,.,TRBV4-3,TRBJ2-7,TGCGCCAGCAGCCAACTCCGGGACGGTGTCAACTACGAGCAGTACTTC,CASSQLRDGVNYEQYF
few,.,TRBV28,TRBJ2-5,TGTGCCAGCAGTCCCACGGGAGCCCCCCAGACCCAGTACTTC,CASSPTGAPQTQYF
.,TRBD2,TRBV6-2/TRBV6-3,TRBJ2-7,TGTGCCAGCGCCATCGGCGGGGGGGCCTCGTACGAGCAGTACTTC,CASAIGGGASYEQYF
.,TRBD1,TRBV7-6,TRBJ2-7,TGTGCCAGCAGCTTAGAGGGGACAGGGTTAGACGAGCAGTACTTC,CASSLEGTGLDEQYF
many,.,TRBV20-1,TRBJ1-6,TGCAGTGCTAGGCCCGAGGGAAATTCACCCCTCCACTTT,CSARPEGNSPLHF
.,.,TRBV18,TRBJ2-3,TGTGCCAGCTCACCACGGGACACCCGCACAGATACGCAGTATTTT,CASSPRDTRTDTQYF
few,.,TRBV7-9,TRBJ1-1,TGTGCCAGCAGCTACCTACAGTCGGGGTGGAGTGAAGCTTTCTTT,CASSYLQSGWSEAFF
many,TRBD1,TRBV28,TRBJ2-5,TGTGCCAGCAGTAGGCGGATTCCGGACAGGACGGTCCAGTACTTC,CASSRRIPDRTVQYF
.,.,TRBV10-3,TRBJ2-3,TGTGCCATCAGTGAGTCGAGTCAGGGGGGATCCACAGATACGCAGTATTTT,CAISESSQGGSTDTQYF
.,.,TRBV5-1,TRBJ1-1,TGCGCCAGCAGTTCAGGGGCCGTATTTATGAACACTGAAGCTTTCTTT,CASSSGAVFMNTEAFF
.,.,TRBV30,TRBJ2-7,TGTGCCTGGACAGGCGGAGCCTACGAGCAGTACTTC,CAWTGGAYEQYF
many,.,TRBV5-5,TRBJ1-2,TGTGCCAGCAGCCCCCGGACAGCACCTAACTATGGCTACACCTTC,CASSPRTAPNYGYTF
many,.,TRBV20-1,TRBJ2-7,TGCAGTGCTAGAGTCAGGGGTACCTACGAGCAGTACTTC,CSARVRGTYEQYF
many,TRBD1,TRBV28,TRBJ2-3,TGTGCCAGCAGTTGGACAGGGAGCACAGATACGCAGTATTTT,CASSWTGSTDTQYF
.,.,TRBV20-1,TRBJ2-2,TGCAGTGCTAGAGTAGCGGACACCGGGGAGCTGTTTTTT,CSARVADTGELFF
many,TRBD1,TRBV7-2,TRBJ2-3,TGTGCCAGCAGCCAGGACAGGGGGCCGACAGATACGCAGTATTTT,CASSQDRGPTDTQYF
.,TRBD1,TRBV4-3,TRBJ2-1,TGCGCCAGCAGCCCCGGGACAGCTTTCAATGAGCAGTTCTTC,CASSPGTAFNEQFF
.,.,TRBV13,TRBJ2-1,TGTGCCAGCAGCCCCTCCCCGGAGTACTACAGTGAGCAGTTCTTC,CASSPSPEYYSEQFF
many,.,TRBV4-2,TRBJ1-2,TGTGCCAGCAGCCCAGGGAGTGTCGGGTATGGCTACACCTTC,CASSPGSVGYGYTF
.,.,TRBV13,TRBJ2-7,TGTGCCAGCAGCTTTAGACTAGTGGGAAAGTACGAGCAGTACTTC,CASSFRLVGKYEQYF
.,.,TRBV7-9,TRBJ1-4,TGTGCCAGCACCCTGGGGGACGGGAATGAAAAACTGTTTTTT,CASTLGDGNEKLFF
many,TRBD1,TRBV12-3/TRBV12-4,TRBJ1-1,TGTGCCAGCAGTTTACCTAGGGACAGTGCCTTAAACACTGAAGCTTTCTTT,CASSLPRDSALNTEAFF
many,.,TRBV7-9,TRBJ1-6,TGTGCCAGCAGCACACCTAATTCACCCCTCCACTTT,CASSTPNSPLHF
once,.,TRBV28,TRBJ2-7,TGTGCCAGCAGTTTAGTGCAACGACACTACAAGCAGTACTTC,CASSLVQRHYKQYF
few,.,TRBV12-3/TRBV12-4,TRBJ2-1,TGTGCCAGCAGCTCGTCCCGGGACGCAAACCATGAGCAGTTCTTC,CASSSSRDANHEQFF
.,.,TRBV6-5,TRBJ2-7,TGTGACAGCAGTTCTGGGGGGTCCTCCTACGAGCAATACTTC,CDSSSGGSSYEQYF
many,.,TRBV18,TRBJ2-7,TGTGCCAGCTCAACCTACAGGGCCCACGAGCAGTACTTC,CASSTYRAHEQYF
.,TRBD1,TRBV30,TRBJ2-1,TGTGCCTGGCAGGGGGAGAATGAGCAGTTCTTC,CAWQGENEQFF
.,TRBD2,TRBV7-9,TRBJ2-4,TGTGCCAGCACCCCGACTAGCGGAGCCTTTGCCAAAAACATTCAGTACTTC,CASTPTSGAFAKNIQYF